This T cell receptor (beta chain) was captured in a study of T cells after yellow fever vaccination. At the level of the study: Fractions low in cell number were prepared with SMART-Seq v4 Ultra Low Input. Study-wide findings and caveats: Abundant bulk-derived clonotypes could contaminate FACS-sorted repertoires. The study found a weaker secondary response that peaked faster, day 5 versus 15.

The sample holds a few counts of this clonotype. Its antigen is unknown. Template switching with 5'RACE generated the TCR cDNA and added a universal primer site and UMIs. TCRdb fed the 5' RACE reads into MiXCR, producing one record per CDR3 protein. The data contain 500,000 to 650,000 distinct CDR3 sequences, roughly an eighth of them singletons. The CDR3 length is 17 residues. In germline, CDR1 is SEHNR, CDR2 FQNEAQ (reference sequence). V was trimmed by 1 base and J by 5 bases, leaving 21 bases between them. The clonotype comes from a man aged 30 to 45 who received the YFV17D yellow fever vaccine. Sequences were derived from PBMCs, sampled on the day of the yellow fever booster vaccination. This sequence joins TRBV7-9 and TRBJ2-7; D might be TRBD1 or TRBD2, each matching 7 bases. For the CDR3, the DNA is TGTGCCAGCAGCTTAGTCGGCAGGGAGGGGGCAATCCACGAGCAGTACTTC. As protein: CASSLVGREGAIHEQYF. Filled out from reference TRBV7-9 and TRBJ2-7, the complete variable domain reads DTGVSQNPRHKITKRGQNVTFRCDPISEHNRLYWYRQTLGQGPEFLTYFQNEAQLEKSRLLSDRFSAERPKGSFSTLEIQRTEQGDSAMYLCASSLVGREGAIHEQYFGPGTRLTVT.